This passage covers 21 T cell receptor beta chains from one sample sequenced in a study of OX40 agonist ivuxolimab in advanced cancers. Profiled with immunoSEQ multiplex PCR; TCRdb holds only in-frame clones, not every one. This sample carries about 82,000 clones, roughly 80% of them seen once, and the ten largest clones take around 0.88%. Material: CD4+ or CD8+ T cells sorted from blood, obtained in a trial of the OX40 agonist ivuxolimab. These receptors all stem from an adult with an advanced solid tumor such as melanoma, head and neck, liver or kidney cancer.

This clone was seen a handful of times. This chain joins TRBV7-2 and TRBJ2-1, with TRBD1 identical over 8 bases. Germline assignment: CDR1 SGHTA and CDR2 FQGNSA. V was clipped by 3 bases and J by 9 bases; unmatched bases: 4. This CDR3 spans 13 amino acids. The DNA of the CDR3 is TGTGCCAGCAGCTTGGACAGGGAGAGTGAGCAGTTCTTC. It is translated as CASSLDRESEQFF.

This chain connects TRBV12-5 to TRBJ2-5, with D hard to call. The CDR3 has 15 residues. CDR1 and CDR2 (germline): LGHNT, FRNRAP. Trimming took 0 bases from V and 7 from J, leaving 15 bases between them. The CDR3: CASGLVGVGSRTQYF. CDR3 sequence (DNA): TGTGCTAGTGGTTTGGTTGGGGTTGGTTCGCGGACCCAGTACTTC.

The chain links TRBV5-1 to TRBJ2-3; D is possibly TRBD1 or TRBD2 (5 bases each). Germline values: CDR1 SGHRS, CDR2 YFSETQ. This CDR3 region has 15 residues. Trimming removed 1 base from V and 1 base from J, with 10 bases in between. DNA for the CDR3: TGCGCCAGCAGCTTGCGTCCGGGACGCACAGATACGCAGTATTTT. Its translation is CASSLRPGRTDTQYF.

This sequence joins TRBV7-2 and TRBJ2-3, with a possible D match to TRBD2 (5 bases). The CDR3 has 13 residues. V lost 5 bases, J lost 7 bases, and 13 bases lay in between. The germline V gene encodes CDR1 SGHTA and CDR2 FQGNSA. The CDR3 sequence is CASSGLRANTQYF. CDR3 DNA sequence: TGTGCCAGCAGCGGCTTGAGGGCGAATACGCAGTATTTT.

This CDR3 is CASRSIRYYEQYF. The CDR3 nucleotides read TGTGCCAGCAGAAGCATCCGGTATTACGAGCAGTACTTC. The chain couples TRBV6-5 to TRBJ2-7; D is unclear. V was pared by 6 bases and J by 4 bases, with 13 bases between. The CDR3 totals 13 residues. Germline CDR1 MNHEY, CDR2 SVGAGI.

This chain connects TRBV5-1 to TRBJ2-7, with TRBD1 matching 7 bases. CDR1 is SGHRS, CDR2 YFSETQ, per germline. After removal of 7 bases from V and 0 bases from J, the junction contained 16 bases not matched to a gene. The CDR3 is 17 residues long. The CDR3 here is CASGRGDTGTASYEQYF. CDR3 DNA sequence: TGCGCCAGCGGGAGAGGCGACACCGGGACAGCCTCCTACGAGCAGTACTTC.

V and J are TRBV7-2 and TRBJ1-4, with D perhaps matching TRBD1 (5 bases). This CDR3 comprises 14 residues. The germline V gene encodes CDR1 SGHTA and CDR2 FQGNSA. V lost 1 base and J 4 bases, leaving 7 bases between the germline ends. The CDR3 nucleotides read TGTGCCAGCAGCTTAGGACAGTTTAATGAAAAACTGTTTTTT. Its translation is CASSLGQFNEKLFF.

This clone was seen a few times. This chain connects TRBV12-5 to TRBJ1-2; possibly TRBD1 for D (5 bases). The CDR3 has 13 residues. Germline CDR1 LGHNT, CDR2 FRNRAP. The V end was cut by 6 bases, the J end by 1 base, with 9 bases between. CDR3 coding DNA: TGTGCTAGTGGGGGGGACTTTAACTATGGCTACACCTTC. This encodes CASGGDFNYGYTF.

The chain carries TRBV7-2 and TRBJ1-2; TRBD1 aligns across 8 bases. The CDR3 is 14 amino acids. Germline assignment: CDR1 SGHTA and CDR2 FQGNSA. The junction had 6 bases not matched to a gene; V was cut back by 1 base and J by 8 bases. The CDR3 reads CASSLVAGGEGYTF. The CDR3 DNA reads as TGTGCCAGCAGCTTAGTTGCAGGGGGCGAGGGCTACACCTTC.

This chain links TRBV4-1 with TRBJ2-1; TRBD2 matches at 9 bases. CDR1 is MGHRA and CDR2 is YSYEKL in the germline V gene. This CDR3 is 15 amino acids long. J lost 10 bases, V lost 0 bases, and 7 bases had no gene match. The CDR3 sequence: CASSQDFRGGVEQFF. The CDR3 bases are TGCGCCAGCAGCCAAGACTTTCGCGGGGGGGTAGAGCAGTTCTTC.

This chain connects TRBV4-2 to TRBJ2-7, with D perhaps TRBD1 (6 bases). CDR3 length equals 15 residues. V lost 1 base to trimming and J lost 3 bases, with 13 bases between them. Germline CDR1 reads LGHNA; CDR2 reads YNFKEQ. The CDR3: CASSQVVGGYYEQYF. In DNA, the CDR3 is TGTGCCAGCAGCCAAGTCGTAGGGGGATACTACGAGCAGTACTTC.

This chain connects TRBV5-1 to TRBJ2-6, with 7 bases that match TRBD1. Germline values: CDR1 SGHRS, CDR2 YFSETQ. This CDR3 contains 15 residues. V lost 4 bases and J lost 2; bases outside the gene matches: 3. Here the CDR3 DNA reads TGCGCCAGCAGCCAAGACAGGGCTGGGGCCAACGTCCTGACTTTC. This translates into CASSQDRAGANVLTF.

The gene calls are TRBV7-2 and TRBJ1-2; D remains ambiguous. The germline CDR1 and CDR2 sequences are SGHTA and FQGNSA. V was shortened by 4 bases and J by 2 bases, with 11 bases between the two germline ends. The CDR3 extends over 14 amino acids. CDR3 sequence reads: CASSSYVDNYGYTF. The CDR3 DNA reads TGTGCCAGCAGCTCGTACGTGGACAACTATGGCTACACCTTC.

The rearrangement links TRBV7-2 to TRBJ2-7; 9 bases align to TRBD1. The CDR3 loop spans 14 amino acids. Germline CDR1 and CDR2: SGHTA and FQGNSA. J lost 3 bases, V lost 5 bases, and 5 bases had no gene match. CDR3 sequence: CASSPGQGGYEQYF. DNA for the CDR3: TGTGCCAGCAGCCCGGGACAGGGAGGCTACGAGCAGTACTTC.

The sample holds one count of this clone. V is TRBV18 and J is TRBJ1-1; no reliable D call. The germline gives CDR1 KGHSH, CDR2 LQKENI. This CDR3 comprises 14 residues. V dropped 5 bases and J dropped 7 bases, with 17 bases sitting between them. This CDR3 is CASSNIEKLGEAFF. The CDR3 nucleotides read TGTGCCAGCTCAAATATAGAAAAGTTAGGTGAAGCTTTCTTT.

V is TRBV18 and J is TRBJ1-2, with 9 bases aligning to TRBD1. Germline V lookup: CDR1 KGHSH, CDR2 LQKENI. This CDR3 comprises 14 residues. Trimming removed 6 bases from V and 6 bases from J; junction bases left unmatched: 8. The CDR3 nucleotides read TGTGCCAGCTCGTTTGGAGGGACAGGGAATGGCTACACCTTC. It translates to CASSFGGTGNGYTF.

This rearrangement joins TRBV30 to TRBJ2-5; 12 bases map to TRBD2. V lost 4 bases and J lost 5; bases outside the gene matches: 8. Germline V gene data show CDR1 as GTSNPN and CDR2 as SVGIG (reference sequence). This CDR3 is 15 amino acids long. The chain's CDR3 is CAWTSGGAPGETQYF. In DNA form, the CDR3 reads TGTGCCTGGACTAGCGGGGGGGCCCCCGGGGAGACCCAGTACTTC.

This clone was found once. The chain has TRBV18 and TRBJ2-7; D is perhaps TRBD1 or TRBD2 (5 bases each). CDR3 length equals 13 residues. Germline CDR1 is KGHSH and CDR2 is LQKENI. Trimming took 2 bases from V and 7 from J, leaving 12 bases between them. CDR3 DNA sequence: TGTGCCAGCTCACCAGGGGACCTAAAGGAGCAGTACTTC. This gives the protein CASSPGDLKEQYF.

CDR3 amino acids: CAISTGDNEQFF. Here the CDR3 DNA reads TGTGCCATCAGTACAGGGGACAATGAGCAGTTCTTC. The V call is TRBV10-3, the J call TRBJ2-1, with 7 bases identical to TRBD1. The CDR3 extends over 12 amino acids. After removal of 5 bases from V and 5 bases from J, the junction contained 0 bases not matched to a gene. Germline V lookup: CDR1 ENHRY, CDR2 SYGVKD.

Details on this clone: The junction departs from germline at one end; a sequencing error may be responsible. The chain has TRBV7-7 and TRBJ2-5, with 8 bases fitting TRBD1. Germline values: CDR1 SSHAT, CDR2 FNYEAQ (reference sequence). CDR3 size: 15 residues. Here the CDR3 DNA reads TGTGCTAGCAGCTTAGCGCCAGGGGGCTATGAGACCCAGTACTTC. Translating gives CASSLAPGGYETQYF.

The chain joins TRBV5-4 to TRBJ1-1, with D uncertain. The CDR3 runs to 14 residues. The germline V gene encodes CDR1 SGHNT and CDR2 YYREEE (reference sequence). V lost 4 bases and J lost 3, with 13 bases in between. For the CDR3, the DNA is TGTGCCAGCAGCCCTAGCTACTTGGACACTGAAGCTTTCTTT. Protein: CASSPSYLDTEAFF.